A single sample is the source of the 8 T cell receptor beta chains below, sequenced in a study of shared clonotypes between healthy human individuals. Generated by immunoSEQ multiplex PCR, the TCRdb table keeps only in-frame clones and is missing some. The sample shows a few million clones, over 85% of them seen only once. Sequencing used naive CD4+ T cells from PBMCs. The subset here: CD45RA+ positively selected. These receptors came from a man younger than 35 in good health. Some clones in this sample may be carry-over from other donors' samples.

V gene TRBV29-1 combines with J gene TRBJ2-1, with D perhaps matching TRBD2 (5 bases). The V end was cut by 5 bases, the J end by 4 bases, with 6 bases between. The CDR3 runs to 11 residues. Germline V CDR1 and CDR2: SQVTM, ANQGSEA. The chain's CDR3 is CSVTSYNEQFF. The CDR3 DNA reads as TGCAGCGTTACTAGTTACAATGAGCAGTTCTTC.

CDR3 DNA sequence: TGTGCCAGCAGCGTAGCCGGACAGGGCTCCGGGGGCACTGAAGCTTTCTTT. Its protein product is CASSVAGQGSGGTEAFF. The chain couples TRBV9 to TRBJ1-1, with 8 bases lining up with TRBD1. The CDR3 length is 17 residues. The germline V gene has CDR1 SGDLS and CDR2 YYNGEE. V shed 0 bases and J 4 bases; nucleotides not matched to a gene: 11.

The chain carries TRBV15 and TRBJ1-3; D not resolved. Germline V gene lookup returns CDR1 LNHNV and CDR2 YYDKDF (reference sequence). This CDR3 has 15 amino acids. Trimming pared 0 bases from V and 8 bases from J, leaving 14 bases between. CDR3 amino acids: CATSRDSQPQDTIYF. Here the CDR3 DNA reads TGTGCCACCAGCAGAGATAGCCAGCCCCAGGACACCATATATTTT.

The V gene is TRBV9, the J gene TRBJ2-2; no clear D gene. V was shortened by 5 bases and J by 2 bases, with 7 bases between the two germline ends. CDR3 size: 13 residues. Germline-derived CDR1 and CDR2 are SGDLS and YYNGEE. CDR3 DNA: TGTGCCAGCAGTCAGATTAACACCGGGGAGCTGTTTTTT. Translation: CASSQINTGELFF.

The chain combines TRBV27 with TRBJ1-2; a weak D match, TRBD1 (6 bases). Germline-derived CDR1 and CDR2 are MNHEY and SMNVEV (reference sequence). CDR3 size: 14 residues. Between the trimmed V and J ends, which lost 2 bases and 2 bases, there was a span of 9 bases. CDR3 DNA: TGTGCCAGCAGTTTAGACAGGAGGAACTATGGCTACACCTTC. Translation: CASSLDRRNYGYTF.

The J gene is TRBJ2-2, the V gene TRBV5-1, with D maybe TRBD2 (7 bases). Germline V gene sequence: CDR1 SGHRS, CDR2 YFSETQ. The V gene lost 4 bases and the J gene lost 6 bases, with 22 bases spanning the gap. This CDR3 has 17 amino acids. The CDR3 region has the DNA TGCGCCAGCAGCCTTACCCCGCCGGGGGGCGCGGCCGGGGAGCTGTTTTTT. Protein product: CASSLTPPGGAAGELFF.

The genes are TRBV23-1 and TRBJ2-1, with 10 bases matching TRBD1. TRBV23-1 is an ORF, and what it does is uncertain. Unmatched junction bases numbered 4, after V lost 2 bases and J lost 3 bases. The CDR3 loop spans 16 amino acids. The DNA for the CDR3 is TGCGCCAGCAGTCAAAGACAGGGGGCGCGCTACAATGAGCAGTTCTTC. Amino acid sequence: CASSQRQGARYNEQFF.

V usage is TRBV18 and J usage is TRBJ1-5; 11 positions agree with TRBD1. Germline lookup yields CDR1 KGHSH and CDR2 LQKENI. V trimming: 6 bases; J trimming: 4 bases; junction bases outside the gene matches: 5. This CDR3 has 15 amino acids. This CDR3 is CASSEGQGANQPQHF. In DNA form, the CDR3 reads TGTGCCAGCTCGGAAGGACAGGGGGCGAATCAGCCCCAGCATTTT.